This T cell receptor (beta chain) originates from a study of CD8 T cells in ankylosing spondylitis. Study-wide results and caveats: A motif of seven or eight highly homologous TCR beta variants was seen as apparently characteristic of ankylosing spondylitis blood.

V lost 3 bases, J lost 7 bases, and 10 bases lay in between. The CDR3 loop spans 13 amino acids. Germline V gives CDR1 MGHRA, CDR2 YSYEKL. TCRdb recomputed calls from the 5' RACE reads with MiXCR, one row per CDR3 protein. The sample carries over 400,000 distinct CDR3 sequences, roughly 25% recorded once. A few counts support this clonotype. Its antigen remains unidentified. This rearrangement joins TRBV4-1 to TRBJ2-1; unclear D gene. This sequence originates from a male donor with ankylosing spondylitis. The sequenced sample consisted of blood, either unsorted or a sorted T cell fraction (not recorded which). The CDR3 region is CASSHPRGNEQFF. The CDR3 DNA reads TGCGCCAGCAGCCACCCCAGAGGAAATGAGCAGTTCTTC.